The next 32 T cell receptor beta chains were all read from a single sample in a study of T cells in localized non-small cell lung cancer. The data were produced by immunoSEQ multiplex PCR, yet TCRdb's version contains in-frame clones alone and is incomplete. Of 2,000 to 2,500 clones listed, 20% to 25% are singletons. Sequenced material: lung tumor tissue, taken before any cancer treatment. The receptors originated from a woman aged 35 to 69 with stage I lung adenocarcinoma.

This clone was seen more than once but under ten times. This sequence joins TRBV28 and TRBJ1-1, with D perhaps TRBD1 (5 bases). The germline gives CDR1 MDHEN, CDR2 SYDVKM. The CDR3 is 12 amino acids. Trimming removed 8 bases from V and 3 bases from J, with 10 bases in between. The CDR3 region is CASQGQHTEAFF. CDR3 nucleotides: TGTGCCAGCCAGGGTCAACACACTGAAGCTTTCTTT.

The chain combines TRBV15 with TRBJ1-5; no clear D. The V and J ends lost 5 bases and 8 bases respectively, with 19 bases between them. This CDR3 has 15 residues. The germline gives CDR1 LNHNV, CDR2 YYDKDF (reference sequence). The chain's CDR3 is CATSGRSSAMEPQHF. CDR3 in DNA: TGTGCCACCAGCGGGCGTTCCAGTGCAATGGAGCCCCAGCATTTT. The entire variable domain, with the rest obtained from reference TRBV15 and TRBJ1-5, is as follows: DAMVIQNPRYQVTQFGKPVTLSCSQTLNHNVMYWYQQKSSQAPKLLFHYYDKDFNNEADTPDNFQSRRPNTSFCFLDIRSPGLGDTAMYLCATSGRSSAMEPQHFGDGTRLSIL.

In this sample, this clone turned up a few times. The gene calls are TRBV6-8 and TRBJ2-7; D remains unclear. CDR1 MNHGY and CDR2 SAAAGT come from the germline V gene. This CDR3 spans 12 amino acids. With 8 bases removed from V and 2 bases from J, the gap between germline ends came to 10 bases. The CDR3 DNA follows: TGTGCCAGCGCGACACGTACCTACGAGCAGTACTTC. Translation gives CASATRTYEQYF.

This clone was seen a few times. The chain couples TRBV14 to TRBJ2-5; D remains unclear. This CDR3 has 12 residues. From germline, CDR1 is SGHDN and CDR2 FVKESK. V gave up 0 bases and J gave up 4 bases, with 3 bases separating them. As DNA, the CDR3 is TGTGCCAGCAGCCAAGATCTAGAGACCCAGTACTTC. As protein: CASSQDLETQYF.

The rearrangement uses TRBV10-3 and TRBJ1-2; D gene uncertain. CDR1 and CDR2 (germline): ENHRY, SYGVKD. This CDR3 spans 12 amino acids. V was pared by 5 bases and J by 8 bases, with 12 bases between. DNA of the CDR3: TGTGCCATCAGTTTTGACTCAGACGGCTACACCTTC. As protein: CAISFDSDGYTF.

The V gene is TRBV19, the J gene TRBJ2-5; TRBD2 aligns across 9 bases. Losses at the gene ends were 5 bases for V and 3 bases for J; bases not matched to a gene: 4. The germline gives CDR1 LNHDA, CDR2 SQIVND (reference sequence). This CDR3 region has 14 residues. The CDR3 loop reads CASSEAGGKETQYF. CDR3 nucleotide sequence: TGTGCCAGTAGTGAGGCGGGGGGGAAAGAGACCCAGTACTTC.

Within the sample, this clone is medium-sized (0.01 to 0.1%). V usage is TRBV6-8 and J usage is TRBJ2-3, with D possibly matching TRBD2 (6 bases). The CDR3 runs 16 residues. CDR1 MNHGY and CDR2 SAAAGT come from the germline V gene. The V gene lost 6 bases and the J gene lost 1 base, with 17 bases spanning the gap. DNA of the CDR3: TGTGCCAGCAGGTCGCCTCGGGACTCTGGCACAGATACGCAGTATTTT. Translating it yields CASRSPRDSGTDTQYF.

As for this clone: At one of its ends the junction is not consistent with the germline gene, which may arise from a read error. The chain employs TRBV6-8 and TRBJ1-5, with TRBD1 identical over 9 bases. From germline, CDR1 is MNHGY and CDR2 SAAAGT. The CDR3 consists of 14 residues. Written as DNA, the CDR3 is TGTGCCAGCAGTCCCACAGGGGGCAACCAGCCCCAGCATTTT. It codes for CASSPTGGNQPQHF.

This clone was seen a few times. Other DNA sequences in this specimen translate into the identical CDR3. Partial CDR3 DNA: GCCAGCAGCCCCCTAGCGGGGGTGCTCAATGAGCAGTTCTTC. Translation: ASSPLAGVLNEQFF. The full CDR3 reads CASSPLAGVLNEQFF. This sequence joins TRBV14 and TRBJ2-1; no DNA check was done on the table's D call, TRBD2. The read begins 1 residue into the CDR3, so its first part is not covered by the DNA. The CDR3 has 15 residues if both end residues are counted. Part of the CDR3 DNA is given, 42 bases translated from base 1. Germline V gene data show CDR1 as SGHDN and CDR2 as FVKESK.

J is TRBJ2-2 and V is TRBV6-4; weak D call: TRBD2 (5 bases). Germline V gene lookup returns CDR1 MRHNA and CDR2 SNTAGT. The CDR3 extends over 13 amino acids. Between the trimmed V and J ends, which lost 5 bases and 4 bases, there was a span of 8 bases. In DNA, the CDR3 is TGTGCCAGCAGTTATCGGGGCACCGGGGAGCTGTTTTTT. It translates to CASSYRGTGELFF.

The rearrangement links TRBV18 to TRBJ2-4; D not certain. V lost 0 bases and J 0 bases, leaving 15 bases between the germline ends. The CDR3 is 18 residues long. Germline loops: CDR1 KGHSH, CDR2 LQKENI. CDR3 region: CASSPPTGPNLAKNIQYF. The CDR3, as DNA: TGTGCCAGCTCACCACCGACCGGGCCGAATCTAGCCAAAAACATTCAGTACTTC.

The rearrangement uses TRBV29-1 and TRBJ1-1, with 9 bases fitting TRBD1. Looked up from germline, CDR1 is SQVTM and CDR2 is ANQGSEA. V shed 4 bases and J 5 bases; nucleotides not matched to a gene: 8. This CDR3 is built from 14 residues. The CDR3 loop is CSVGFTGGRTEAFF. The CDR3 nucleotides are TGCAGCGTTGGGTTCACAGGGGGCAGAACTGAAGCTTTCTTT.

The CDR3 sequence: CASSLGGYEQYF. The CDR3 nucleotides are TGTGCCAGCAGTCTGGGAGGATACGAGCAGTACTTC. The chain couples TRBV14 to TRBJ2-7; perhaps TRBD2 as D (6 bases). The CDR3 contains 12 residues. Trimming removed 6 bases from V and 4 bases from J, with 10 bases in between. CDR1 is SGHDN and CDR2 is FVKESK in the germline V gene.

This clone was recorded a few times. The rearrangement joins TRBV11-3 to TRBJ2-5, with a possible D match to TRBD2 (7 bases). V was trimmed by 1 base and J by 5 bases, leaving 11 bases between them. The CDR3 has 14 residues. Germline CDR1 and CDR2: SGHNT and YENEEA. The CDR3: CASSLGSGGETQYF. CDR3 sequence (DNA): TGTGCCAGCAGCTTAGGTTCGGGGGGCGAGACCCAGTACTTC.

This clone has just a few counts. CDR3 sequence: CACRRGLYGYTF. DNA for the CDR3: TGTGCCTGCCGAAGGGGGTTGTATGGCTACACCTTC. The chain carries TRBV30 and TRBJ1-2, with a possible D match to TRBD1 (6 bases). Germline assignment: CDR1 GTSNPN and CDR2 SVGIG (reference sequence). Trimming cost V 6 bases and J 5 bases, with 13 bases left between them. The CDR3 consists of 12 residues. Full variable domain (outside the CDR3, taken from reference TRBV30 and TRBJ1-2): SQTIHQWPATLVQPVGSPLSLECTVEGTSNPNLYWYRQAAGRGLQLLFYSVGIGQISSEVPQNLSASRPQDRQFILSSKKLLLSDSGFYLCACRRGLYGYTFGSGTRLTVV.

This clone was detected a few times. This chain uses TRBV6-7 with TRBJ1-1; possible D gene TRBD1, 6 bases. TRBV6-7 is treated as an ORF (open reading frame) with a function not yet certain. The CDR3 is made up of 11 amino acids. Trimming pared 7 bases from V and 8 bases from J, leaving 11 bases between. In nucleotides, the CDR3 is TGTGCCAGCACTATGGGGGCAGAAGCTTTCTTT. Protein sequence: CASTMGAEAFF.

This clone is labeled medium-sized. V usage is TRBV11-3 and J usage is TRBJ2-2; D not certain. V was clipped by 4 bases and J by 2 bases, with 8 bases between them. Germline-derived CDR1 and CDR2 are SGHNT and YENEEA. There are 14 residues in the CDR3. The CDR3 is CASSWTVNTGELFF. The CDR3 nucleotides read TGTGCCAGCAGCTGGACGGTTAACACCGGGGAGCTGTTTTTT.

This clone rates as large (0.1 to 1%). The gene calls are TRBV28 and TRBJ1-3; D gene ambiguous. The CDR3 covers 14 residues. V was shortened by 3 bases and J by 4 bases, with 10 bases between the two germline ends. CDR1 MDHEN and CDR2 SYDVKM come from the germline V gene. CDR3 protein: CASSFRGRGNTIYF. The CDR3 DNA reads TGTGCCAGCAGTTTCCGGGGTCGAGGAAACACCATATATTTT.

By share of the sample, this clone is medium-sized (0.01 to 0.1%). CDR3 residues: CASSLAQGGNQPQHF. CDR3 nucleotides: TGTGCCAGCAGCTTGGCACAGGGTGGCAATCAGCCCCAGCATTTT. V gene TRBV11-3 combines with J gene TRBJ1-5, with D tentatively TRBD1 (6 bases). Trimming took 3 bases from V and 2 from J, leaving 11 bases between them. The CDR3 is 15 residues long. CDR1 is SGHNT and CDR2 is YENEEA in the germline V gene. The complete variable domain, with remaining parts taken from reference TRBV11-3 and TRBJ1-5, reads EAGVVQSPRYKIIEKKQPVAFWCNPISGHNTLYWYLQNLGQGPELLIRYENEEAVDDSQLPKDRFSAERLKGVDSTLKIQPAELGDSAVYLCASSLAQGGNQPQHFGDGTRLSIL.

This clone was detected only a few times. This chain uses TRBV9 with TRBJ1-4; D is unclear. Per germline, CDR1 SGDLS and CDR2 YYNGEE. The CDR3 is 14 residues long. V was pared by 5 bases and J by 7 bases, with 15 bases between. The CDR3: CASREEGSGEKLFF. The CDR3 DNA reads TGTGCCAGCAGAGAAGAGGGTTCGGGTGAAAAACTGTTTTTT.

This clone was found a few times. This sequence joins TRBV11-3 and TRBJ1-3; D not resolved. V lost 4 bases and J 0 bases, leaving 16 bases between the germline ends. Germline loops: CDR1 SGHNT, CDR2 YENEEA. The CDR3 contains 17 residues. CDR3: CASSSLFPVVSGNTIYF. DNA for the CDR3: TGTGCCAGCAGCTCGCTATTCCCCGTGGTCTCTGGAAACACCATATATTTT.

V is TRBV6-1 and J is TRBJ2-2, with D perhaps being TRBD1 or TRBD2 (5 bases each). Germline values: CDR1 MNHNS, CDR2 SASEGT. This CDR3 is 18 amino acids long. The germline V and J ends were trimmed by 0 bases and 6 bases, with 20 bases remaining between them. The CDR3 region is CASSEAVWGLGVSGELFF. For the CDR3, the DNA is TGTGCCAGCAGTGAAGCTGTTTGGGGTTTGGGGGTATCCGGGGAGCTGTTTTTT.

This sequence joins TRBV5-1 and TRBJ1-3, with D perhaps TRBD1 (5 bases). The CDR3 is 15 residues long. Germline values: CDR1 SGHRS, CDR2 YFSETQ. The V and J ends lost 5 bases and 4 bases respectively, with 16 bases between them. The DNA of the CDR3 is TGCGCCAGCAGAACGGGGACCGGGACGGGAAACACCATATATTTT. Its translation is CASRTGTGTGNTIYF.

By proportion, this clone is medium-sized. The chain links TRBV11-3 to TRBJ2-7; D tentatively fits TRBD1 or TRBD2 (5 bases each). The CDR3 has 15 amino acids. CDR1 and CDR2 from the germline V gene are SGHNT and YENEEA. The ends were cut back, 1 base at V and 1 base at J, with 11 bases in the middle. Here the CDR3 reads CASSLVQGVSYEQYF. In nucleotides, the CDR3 is TGTGCCAGCAGCTTAGTTCAGGGAGTGTCCTACGAGCAGTACTTC.

In its sample, this clone ranks as medium-sized. The V gene is TRBV6-8, the J gene TRBJ2-1; 7 bases line up with TRBD1. V lost 4 bases to trimming and J lost 1 base; unmatched junction nucleotides: 1. This CDR3 has 14 amino acids. Germline V gene data show CDR1 as MNHGY and CDR2 as SAAAGT. The CDR3 loop is CASSSGGSYNEQFF. DNA of the CDR3: TGTGCCAGCAGTTCAGGGGGATCCTACAATGAGCAGTTCTTC.

This clone was found a few times. This sequence joins TRBV19 and TRBJ1-2; the D gene is possibly TRBD1 (5 bases). V gave up 10 bases and J gave up 2 bases, with 17 bases separating them. Germline V lookup: CDR1 LNHDA, CDR2 SQIVND (reference sequence). The CDR3 runs 14 residues. The CDR3 protein is CATTRPGGNYGYTF. In DNA, the CDR3 is TGTGCCACTACCCGTCCGGGGGGAAACTATGGCTACACCTTC. The full variable domain, its missing parts supplied by reference TRBV19 and TRBJ1-2, is DGGITQSPKYLFRKEGQNVTLSCEQNLNHDAMYWYRQDPGQGLRLIYYSQIVNDFQKGDIAEGYSVSREKKESFPLTVTSAQKNPTAFYLCATTRPGGNYGYTFGSGTRLTVV.

This CDR3 reads CATLRGQGVGNGYTF. As DNA, the CDR3 is TGTGCCACCCTCCGGGGACAGGGTGTCGGTAATGGCTACACCTTC. The chain has TRBV19 and TRBJ1-2, with 9 bases identical to TRBD1. The length of the CDR3 is 15 residues. J was trimmed by 6 bases and V by 10 bases; bases with no gene match: 15. CDR1 and CDR2 (germline): LNHDA, SQIVND (reference sequence).

This chain joins TRBV9 and TRBJ1-1; 7 nucleotides line up with TRBD1. The germline gives CDR1 SGDLS, CDR2 YYNGEE. Trimming at V came to 5 bases and at J to 3 bases, leaving 7 bases not matched to a gene. This CDR3 spans 14 amino acids. CDR3 loop: CASSDRQGDTEAFF. For the CDR3, the DNA is TGTGCCAGCAGTGATAGACAGGGAGACACTGAAGCTTTCTTT.

This clone showed up just a few times. The chain recombines TRBV6-8 with TRBJ1-3, with a possible D match to TRBD1 (6 bases). CDR1 is MNHGY and CDR2 is SAAAGT in the germline V gene. The CDR3 is 16 residues long. Trimming cost V 5 bases and J 0 bases, with 14 bases left between them. The DNA of the CDR3 is TGTGCCAGCAGTGCCGACAGGTCTTCCTCTGGAAACACCATATATTTT. Amino acids: CASSADRSSSGNTIYF.

This clone is labeled as medium-sized. This chain links TRBV11-3 with TRBJ2-7; TRBD2 aligns across 10 bases. CDR1 and CDR2 from the germline V gene are SGHNT and YENEEA. The CDR3 is 16 amino acids. Losses at the gene ends were 5 bases for V and 7 bases for J; bases not matched to a gene: 14. The CDR3 DNA reads as TGTGCCAGCAGCCCGGGAACTAGCGGGGTCCGGAGGGAGCAGTACTTC. It specifies CASSPGTSGVRREQYF.

The chain carries TRBV18 and TRBJ1-1, with 8 bases identical to TRBD1. V was clipped by 3 bases and J by 1 base; unmatched bases: 13. The CDR3 spans 18 residues. Per the germline V gene, CDR1 is KGHSH and CDR2 is LQKENI. The CDR3 is CASSPLEPRGPANTEAFF. Here the CDR3 DNA reads TGTGCCAGCTCACCCCTAGAACCCAGGGGGCCGGCGAACACTGAAGCTTTCTTT.

This clone has only a few counts. The chain links TRBV6-8 to TRBJ2-2; D unresolved. Germline values: CDR1 MNHGY, CDR2 SAAAGT. CDR3 length equals 14 residues. The V gene lost 0 bases and the J gene lost 6 bases, with 8 bases spanning the gap. CDR3 protein: CASSYSNGPGELFF. The CDR3 DNA reads TGTGCCAGCAGTTACTCGAACGGCCCCGGGGAGCTGTTTTTT.